Following are 16 T cell receptor beta chains from one sample sequenced in a study of T cell responses to AZD1222 COVID-19 vaccine. TCRdb's table, derived via immunoSEQ multiplex PCR, lists solely in-frame clones and lacks some. Counted here are 95,000 to 150,000 clones, 75% to 90% occurring once; the ten biggest clones make up under 4%. The sample was peripheral blood, taken on day 0 of AZD1222 vaccination. Receptors originate from an adult in good health.

The CDR3 bases are TGTGCCAGCAGCTATCCGGGACTAGCGGCCGATGAGCAGTTCTTC. Protein: CASSYPGLAADEQFF. This rearrangement joins TRBV5-4 to TRBJ2-1; TRBD2 aligns across 11 bases. Per the germline V gene, CDR1 is SGHNT and CDR2 is YYREEE (reference sequence). V dropped 3 bases and J dropped 8; count of bases not matched to a gene: 7. The CDR3 has 15 amino acids.

The CDR3 reads CASSSRQGVPRGYTF. Here the CDR3 DNA reads TGTGCCAGCAGCTCCCGACAGGGGGTGCCCCGAGGCTACACCTTC. The rearrangement links TRBV7-2 to TRBJ1-2, with TRBD1 matching 9 bases. The junction had 11 bases not matched to a gene; V was cut back by 4 bases and J by 8 bases. Germline lookup yields CDR1 SGHTA and CDR2 FQGNSA. This CDR3 region has 15 residues. Based on the CDR3 plus reference TRBV7-2 and TRBJ1-2, the full variable domain is GAGVSQSPSNKVTEKGKDVELRCDPISGHTALYWYRQSLGQGLEFLIYFQGNSAPDKSGLPSDRFSAERTGGSVSTLTIQRTQQEDSAVYLCASSSRQGVPRGYTFGSGTRLTVV.

The V call is TRBV19, the J call TRBJ2-2, with D perhaps TRBD2 (7 bases). CDR3 length: 17 residues. Germline V CDR1 and CDR2: LNHDA, SQIVND (reference sequence). V lost 2 bases, J lost 6 bases, and 19 bases lay in between. CDR3 coding DNA: TGTGCCAGTAGTATACGATTTTCGGCGGGGGCACCCGGGGAGCTGTTTTTT. Its translation is CASSIRFSAGAPGELFF.

The chain recombines TRBV3-1 (or the pseudogene TRBV3-2) with TRBJ1-6, with a tentative D call TRBD1 (5 bases). V lost 2 bases, J lost 7 bases, and 12 bases lay in between. This CDR3 is 15 amino acids long. Per the germline V gene, CDR1 is LGHDT and CDR2 is YNNKEL (reference sequence). The DNA of the CDR3 is TGTGCCAGCAGCCAAACCACAGGCCCCAATTCACCCCTCCACTTT. Protein: CASSQTTGPNSPLHF.

The chain has TRBV6-2 or TRBV6-3 and TRBJ1-5; D gene ambiguous. The CDR3 runs 14 residues. CDR1 MNHEY and CDR2 SVGEGT come from the germline V gene. Deletions cut 1 base from V and 8 bases from J, with 12 bases between. The chain's CDR3 is CASSYLTVPEPQHF. Written as DNA, the CDR3 is TGTGCCAGCAGTTACTTGACCGTCCCGGAGCCCCAGCATTTT.

This clone was recorded a few times. The J gene is TRBJ1-2, the V gene TRBV29-1; possibly TRBD1 for D (5 bases). The CDR3 runs to 11 residues. CDR1 and CDR2 (germline): SQVTM, ANQGSEA. Trimming took 6 bases from V and 4 from J, leaving 9 bases between them. In DNA, the CDR3 is TGCAGCGTAGGGACTCCCTATGGCTACACCTTC. Amino acids: CSVGTPYGYTF.

This CDR3 reads CASSLGASGTNEQFF. CDR3 nucleotide sequence: TGTGCCAGCAGTTTAGGGGCTAGCGGGACAAATGAGCAGTTCTTC. The chain uses TRBV27 and TRBJ2-1; 9 positions agree with TRBD2. The CDR3 sequence is 15 residues long. CDR1 and CDR2 (germline): MNHEY, SMNVEV (reference sequence). J was trimmed by 7 bases and V by 2 bases; bases with no gene match: 6.

The V and J genes are TRBV9 and TRBJ1-2; no clear D gene. Germline V gene data show CDR1 as SGDLS and CDR2 as YYNGEE. This CDR3 comprises 12 residues. Trimming took off 4 bases at V and 5 bases at J, with 9 bases between the two ends. The CDR3 loop is CASSPSGYGYTF. The DNA of the CDR3 is TGTGCCAGCAGCCCTAGTGGGTATGGCTACACCTTC.

The J gene is TRBJ1-1, the V gene TRBV6-2 or TRBV6-3, with 8 bases matching TRBD1. Germline-derived CDR1 and CDR2 are MNHEY and SVGEGT. V dropped 6 bases and J dropped 1; count of bases not matched to a gene: 7. CDR3 length: 15 amino acids. Here the CDR3 reads CASRPGTGWNTEAFF. The CDR3 DNA sequence: TGTGCCAGCAGACCTGGGACAGGCTGGAACACTGAAGCTTTCTTT.

The chain recombines TRBV2 with TRBJ2-1, with D hard to call. CDR1 and CDR2 (germline): SNHLY, FYNNEI. Trimming stripped 7 bases from V and 5 bases from J, with 9 bases between. The CDR3 is made up of 12 amino acids. DNA of the CDR3: TGTGCCAGCACCTGGGCGGACAATGAGCAGTTCTTC. This codes for CASTWADNEQFF.

The rearrangement joins TRBV6-5 to TRBJ1-2; TRBD1 might be the D (5 bases). The germline V and J ends were trimmed by 7 bases and 8 bases, with 17 bases remaining between them. This CDR3 has 13 amino acids. Germline V gene data show CDR1 as MNHEY and CDR2 as SVGAGI. The CDR3 sequence: CASTDPLGDGYTF. In DNA, the CDR3 is TGTGCCAGCACCGATCCTCTAGGGGACGGCTACACCTTC.

Concerning this clone: Other nucleotide sequences in the sample specify the same CDR3. The chain has TRBV2 and TRBJ2-2, with D tentatively TRBD2 (5 bases). Germline V gene data show CDR1 as SNHLY and CDR2 as FYNNEI. The CDR3 is made up of 15 amino acids. Trimming left V 4 bases short and J 5 bases short, with 14 bases between. The CDR3: CASSGTSGRTGELFF. In DNA, the CDR3 is TGTGCCAGCAGTGGGACTTCTGGCCGAACCGGGGAGCTGTTTTTT.

About this clone itself: Germline and junction disagree at one end, which may indicate a read error. The chain has TRBV9 and TRBJ1-2; a weak D match, TRBD1 (5 bases). The CDR3 loop spans 11 amino acids. Looked up from germline, CDR1 is SGDLS and CDR2 is YYNGEE. CDR3 loop: CASSLPGRPLF. The DNA for the CDR3 is TGTGCCAGCAGCTTACCGGGACGGCCCCTCTTC. The full variable domain, completed using reference TRBV9 and TRBJ1-2, is DSGVTQTPKHLITATGQRVTLRCSPRSGDLSVYWYQQSLDQGLQFLIQYYNGEERAKGNILERFSAQQFPDLHSELNLSSLELGDSALYFCASSLPGRPLFGSGTRLTVV.

On this clone: At one of its ends the junction is not consistent with the germline gene, which may arise from a read error. This chain uses TRBV10-3 with TRBJ2-1, with 11 bases lining up with TRBD2. The CDR3 is made up of 15 amino acids. Germline loops: CDR1 ENHRY, CDR2 SYGVKD. CDR3 amino acids: CAISEWSSGRNGQFF. As DNA, the CDR3 is TGTGCCATCAGTGAGTGGTCTAGCGGGAGGAATGGGCAGTTCTTC.

In its sample, this clone was seen a few times. This chain links TRBV30 with TRBJ2-3, with TRBD2 as a possible D gene (6 bases). The CDR3 is made up of 15 amino acids. Trimming removed 0 bases at V and 1 base at J, with 11 bases between. Looked up from germline, CDR1 is GTSNPN and CDR2 is SVGIG (reference sequence). CDR3 DNA: TGTGCCTGGAGTGTACGGGGGATTCGCACAGATACGCAGTATTTT. It yields the protein CAWSVRGIRTDTQYF.

This CDR3 is CASSMGGEQFF. CDR3 nucleotide sequence: TGTGCCAGTAGTATGGGGGGTGAGCAGTTCTTC. The V call is TRBV19, the J call TRBJ2-1, with a weak D call TRBD2 (6 bases). The V gene lost 3 bases and the J gene lost 9 bases, with 6 bases spanning the gap. This CDR3 is built from 11 residues. Per germline, CDR1 LNHDA and CDR2 SQIVND (reference sequence).